In this sample, the clone carrying this TCR beta chain turned up once. Its antigen is currently unknown. The data originate from a study of cytomegalovirus exposure and HLA in healthy donors. Study observations and caveats: In vitro checks showed that a few CMV-associated chains really do target CMV antigens. The classifier reportedly diagnosed cytomegalovirus status with high sensitivity and specificity.

Trimming removed 1 base from V and 8 bases from J, with 14 bases in between. Germline V gene sequence: CDR1 MGHRA, CDR2 YSYEKL. There are 14 residues in the CDR3. Profiling relied on immunoSEQ multiplex PCR, and the TCRdb table lists in-frame clones only, not all of them. The sample has 150,000 to 250,000 clones; roughly 81% are singletons. The chain has TRBV4-1 and TRBJ1-2; no reliable D call. Sequencing was performed on PBMCs. This TCR was sampled from a woman under 40 in good health and CMV-seronegative. CDR3 nucleotides: TGCGCCAGCAGCCAAGTGGGAGACCGAGGGGGCTACACCTTC. This codes for CASSQVGDRGGYTF.